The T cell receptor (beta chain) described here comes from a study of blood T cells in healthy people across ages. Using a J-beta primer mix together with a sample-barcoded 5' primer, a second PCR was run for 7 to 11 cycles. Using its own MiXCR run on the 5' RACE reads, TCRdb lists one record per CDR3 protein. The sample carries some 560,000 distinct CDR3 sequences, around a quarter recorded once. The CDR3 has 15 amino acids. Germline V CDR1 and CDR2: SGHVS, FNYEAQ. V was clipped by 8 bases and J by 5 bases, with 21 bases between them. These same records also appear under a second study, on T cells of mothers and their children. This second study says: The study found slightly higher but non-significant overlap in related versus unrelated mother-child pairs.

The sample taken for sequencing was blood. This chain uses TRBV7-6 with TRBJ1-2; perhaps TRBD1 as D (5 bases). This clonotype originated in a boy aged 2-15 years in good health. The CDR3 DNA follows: TGTGCCAGCGGAACAGGAGGTGGTTCGTATTATGGCTACACCTTC. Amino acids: CASGTGGGSYYGYTF.